Below are 18 T cell receptor beta chains sequenced from a single sample in a study of T-cell reconstitution after alpha-beta-depleted transplantation in children. Unique molecular identifiers were incorporated into the prepared TCRbeta library. One entry per CDR3 protein, called by TCRdb with MiXCR from the PCR reads. This table holds about 370,000 distinct CDR3 sequences, approximately 20% found once. The specimen was PBMCs from the stem cell graft donor, collected from the stem cell graft. The source of these receptors is a human donor who donated a stem cell graft to a child with acute myeloid leukemia.

This clonotype has at least ten counts. The chain joins TRBV4-2 to TRBJ2-7; 11 nucleotides line up with TRBD1. V lost 0 bases, J lost 7 bases, and 11 bases stayed unmatched. There are 17 residues in the CDR3. CDR1 LGHNA and CDR2 YNFKEQ come from the germline V gene. The CDR3 nucleotides read TGTGCCAGCAGCCAAGATAGGGCCGGACAGGGGGCGCGGGAGCAGTACTTC. It encodes CASSQDRAGQGAREQYF.

This chain connects TRBV20-1 to TRBJ2-1, with D possibly matching TRBD1 (5 bases). V was clipped by 2 bases and J by 0 bases, with 20 bases between them. The CDR3 runs 18 residues. Germline V lookup: CDR1 DFQATT, CDR2 SNEGSKA (reference sequence). This CDR3 is CSARIQLGAASSYNEQFF. CDR3 DNA: TGCAGTGCTAGAATACAATTAGGGGCAGCGAGCTCCTACAATGAGCAGTTCTTC.

The genes are TRBV12-3 or TRBV12-4 and TRBJ1-5, with D tentatively TRBD1 (5 bases). V gave up 4 bases and J gave up 6 bases, with 13 bases separating them. The CDR3 consists of 14 residues. The CDR3 sequence is CASSSPGQGQPQHF. CDR3 bases: TGTGCCAGCAGTTCTCCAGGCCAGGGTCAGCCCCAGCATTTT.

This chain joins TRBV9 and TRBJ2-3, with D possibly called TRBD1 or TRBD2 (6 bases each). The CDR3 totals 16 residues. Germline CDR1 and CDR2: SGDLS and YYNGEE. V lost 0 bases and J lost 4, with 15 bases in between. The CDR3 spells CASSVGFGGPPDTQYF. CDR3 sequence (DNA): TGTGCCAGCAGCGTAGGGTTTGGGGGGCCCCCAGATACGCAGTATTTT. The complete variable domain, with remaining parts taken from reference TRBV9 and TRBJ2-3, reads DSGVTQTPKHLITATGQRVTLRCSPRSGDLSVYWYQQSLDQGLQFLIQYYNGEERAKGNILERFSAQQFPDLHSELNLSSLELGDSALYFCASSVGFGGPPDTQYFGPGTRLTVL.

This clonotype came up a few times. The J gene is TRBJ2-7, the V gene TRBV7-6, with 14 bases that match TRBD2. CDR1 and CDR2 from the germline V gene are SGHVS and FNYEAQ. J gave up 5 bases and V 6 bases, and 12 bases lay outside the gene matches. There are 17 residues in the CDR3. The CDR3 coding sequence is TGTGCCAGCAGTAATGGACTAGCGGGAGGCCGAGGAGACGAGCAGTACTTC. Its protein product is CASSNGLAGGRGDEQYF.

This clonotype was picked up many times. This CDR3 is CSATKRERRYNEQFF. As DNA, the CDR3 is TGCAGTGCTACTAAGCGGGAGAGGCGGTACAATGAGCAGTTCTTC. This sequence joins TRBV20-1 and TRBJ2-1; 8 nucleotides align to TRBD2. CDR1 DFQATT and CDR2 SNEGSKA come from the germline V gene (reference sequence). The CDR3 contains 15 residues. Losses at the gene ends were 4 bases for V and 4 bases for J; bases not matched to a gene: 9.

This sequence joins TRBV28 and TRBJ2-1; 9 bases fit TRBD2. The CDR3 is 18 residues long. The ends lost 5 bases at V and 4 bases at J; junction bases unmatched: 15. The V gene's germline CDR1 is MDHEN and CDR2 SYDVKM. The CDR3 spells CASSHGTSLRSWYNEQFF. DNA of the CDR3: TGTGCCAGCAGTCACGGGACTAGCCTCCGATCTTGGTACAATGAGCAGTTCTTC.

This clonotype came up a few times. The chain couples TRBV20-1 to TRBJ1-2, with 9 bases identical to TRBD1. Trimming cost V 0 bases and J 3 bases; bases outside gene matches: 8. In germline, CDR1 is DFQATT, CDR2 SNEGSKA (reference sequence). CDR3 length equals 16 residues. CDR3 nucleotides: TGCAGTGCTAGAGATCTGGGGACAGGGCCTTACTATGGCTACACCTTC. This translates into CSARDLGTGPYYGYTF.

CDR3 coding DNA: TGTGCCAGCAGTGAAGCTAGCGGTAGTAGACTAGCGGGGATTCATACGCAGTATTTT. Amino acid sequence: CASSEASGSRLAGIHTQYF. The gene calls are TRBV6-1 and TRBJ2-3; TRBD2 aligns across 11 bases. The CDR3 runs to 19 residues. J gave up 7 bases and V 0 bases, and 15 bases lay outside the gene matches. Per the germline V gene, CDR1 is MNHNS and CDR2 is SASEGT.

V usage is TRBV29-1 and J usage is TRBJ2-2; tentatively, D is TRBD1 (5 bases). The CDR3 spans 13 residues. V was shortened by 6 bases and J by 6 bases, with 14 bases between the two germline ends. Germline V CDR1 and CDR2: SQVTM, ANQGSEA. CDR3 bases: TGCAGCGTCCGTATAGGGGTTGCCGGGGAGCTGTTTTTT. Translated, it gives CSVRIGVAGELFF.

This clonotype turned up a few times. V is TRBV12-3 or TRBV12-4 and J is TRBJ2-1; 7 bases agree with TRBD2. This CDR3 contains 15 residues. Unmatched junction bases numbered 3, after V lost 1 base and J lost 3 bases. The DNA of the CDR3 is TGTGCCAGCAGTTTAGAATCTAGCGGCTACAATGAGCAGTTCTTC. Translation gives CASSLESSGYNEQFF.

The J gene is TRBJ2-7, the V gene TRBV9, with 8 positions matching TRBD2. Germline values: CDR1 SGDLS, CDR2 YYNGEE. The V and J ends lost 0 bases and 0 bases, in that order; junction bases with no gene match: 5. CDR3 size: 16 residues. The DNA for the CDR3 is TGTGCCAGCAGCGTAGGGATTAGCGGGGTCTCCTACGAGCAGTACTTC. Its translation: CASSVGISGVSYEQYF.

This clonotype occurred a few times. The V gene is TRBV27, the J gene TRBJ1-2, with D possibly being TRBD1 (5 bases). Germline-derived CDR1 and CDR2 are MNHEY and SMNVEV (reference sequence). The V gene lost 5 bases and the J gene lost 4 bases, with 23 bases spanning the gap. This CDR3 contains 17 residues. The CDR3 region is CASSPGTPRAKAYGYTF. As DNA, the CDR3 is TGTGCCAGCAGTCCCGGGACTCCCCGTGCCAAGGCCTATGGCTACACCTTC.

This clonotype appeared a few times. The CDR3 spells CSAHGTGELEQFF. CDR3 coding DNA: TGCAGTGCCCACGGGACAGGGGAGTTGGAGCAGTTCTTC. V gene TRBV20-1 combines with J gene TRBJ2-1; TRBD1 agrees at 10 bases. Germline loops: CDR1 DFQATT, CDR2 SNEGSKA (reference sequence). The CDR3 runs 13 residues. V was pared by 6 bases and J by 10 bases, with 9 bases of the junction left unmatched.

A few counts support this clonotype. The rearrangement uses TRBV29-1 and TRBJ2-3; no definite D call. CDR1 is SQVTM and CDR2 is ANQGSEA in the germline V gene. This CDR3 region has 15 residues. The germline V and J ends were trimmed by 3 bases and 1 base, with 14 bases remaining between them. In nucleotides, the CDR3 is TGCAGCGTTGATCATTCAGGTGTGGGCACAGATACGCAGTATTTT. Translating it yields CSVDHSGVGTDTQYF.

The rearrangement uses TRBV11-3 and TRBJ2-1, with D uncertain. Trimming shortened V by 4 bases and J by 0 bases, and 10 bases separated the two germline ends. The CDR3 is 15 amino acids. Germline V lookup: CDR1 SGHNT, CDR2 YENEEA. The CDR3 here is CASSYELSSYNEQFF. CDR3 in DNA: TGTGCCAGCAGCTACGAGTTGAGCTCCTACAATGAGCAGTTCTTC.

There are a few counts of this clonotype. The chain links TRBV20-1 to TRBJ2-7; the match to TRBD1 covers 7 bases. This CDR3 comprises 12 residues. Germline CDR1 DFQATT, CDR2 SNEGSKA (reference sequence). Trimming removed 6 bases from V and 4 bases from J; junction bases left unmatched: 6. DNA of the CDR3: TGCAGTGCCCTCAGGGGGAGATACGAGCAGTACTTC. Translation: CSALRGRYEQYF.

The table lists this clonotype with a count of one. The CDR3 protein is CASTTGGSYNEQFF. CDR3 coding DNA: TGTGCCAGTACCACAGGGGGCTCCTACAATGAGCAGTTCTTC. The chain has TRBV19 and TRBJ2-1; 8 nucleotides align to TRBD1. Germline CDR1 reads LNHDA; CDR2 reads SQIVND (reference sequence). There are 14 residues in the CDR3. V gave up 7 bases and J gave up 0 bases; unmatched junction bases: 2. Complete variable domain (other parts from reference TRBV19 and TRBJ2-1): DGGITQSPKYLFRKEGQNVTLSCEQNLNHDAMYWYRQDPGQGLRLIYYSQIVNDFQKGDIAEGYSVSREKKESFPLTVTSAQKNPTAFYLCASTTGGSYNEQFFGPGTRLTVL.